This TCR beta chain was recorded in a study of tumor T cells in aggressive B-cell lymphoma (TCRdb year 2017). Points on this clone: What this receptor recognizes is not known. Base qualities are not recorded, but no much larger clone differs from it by a single base.

The library was built by means of the immunoSEQ multiplex PCR assay. TCRdb carries this immuneACCESS record with in-frame sequences only. Its versions omit some clonotypes, under half of them owing to an unresolved V gene in the studies checked, with the rest unexplained. Recorded for this sample are 10,000 to 14,000 clones; roughly 90% of them occurred a single time. The ten largest make up about 2.2% of the sample. Looking up the germline V gene yields CDR1 MDHEN and CDR2 SYDVKM. The V end gives up 4 bases and the J end 1 base, leaving 10 bases in the junction not matched to a gene. Including the terminal cysteine and phenylalanine, the CDR3 comprises 17 residues. Just the 51-base CDR3 DNA is kept, in frame starting at base 1.

The clonotype originates from an adult with diffuse large B cell lymphoma. Sequencing was performed on tumor tissue. This receptor chain uses TRBV28 and TRBJ2-3, and TRBD2 aligns with 8 junction nucleotides. At the DNA level, the sequence is TGTGCCAGCAGTTGGCCGATAGCGGGAACTGGCACAGATACGCAGTATTTT. Its coded protein is CASSWPIAGTGTDTQYF.